This is a list of T cell receptor beta chains from one sample in a study of shared clonotypes between healthy human individuals. The method was immunoSEQ multiplex PCR; TCRdb's version includes in-frame clones alone and lacks a portion of them. Of some 200,000 clones listed, approximately 70% are singletons. The sequencing input was memory CD4+ T cells sorted from blood. These TCRs come from a man under 40 in good health. The CDR3 runs from the conserved cysteine through the conserved F or W. Fields, in order: D gene, clone size, V gene, J gene, CDR3 protein, CDR3 DNA. D genes are given only for firm matches. Clone sizes are given selectively: once, few, many, or a class where the clone is expanded.

D gene: .; clone size: .; V gene: TRBV27; J gene: TRBJ1-2; CDR3 protein: CASSVLDGAGGYTF; CDR3 DNA: TGTGCCAGCAGTGTCCTGGACGGAGCCGGTGGCTACACCTTC
D gene: TRBD2; clone size: .; V gene: TRBV7-7; J gene: TRBJ2-7; CDR3 protein: CASSLVPSGRLYEQYF; CDR3 DNA: TGTGCCAGCAGCTTAGTGCCTAGCGGGAGGTTGTACGAGCAGTACTTC
D gene: .; clone size: .; V gene: TRBV28; J gene: TRBJ1-2; CDR3 protein: CASMDTNYGYTF; CDR3 DNA: TGTGCCAGCATGGACACTAACTATGGCTACACCTTC
D gene: .; clone size: few; V gene: TRBV30; J gene: TRBJ1-3; CDR3 protein: CAWSVLGNTIYF; CDR3 DNA: TGTGCCTGGAGTGTACTGGGAAACACCATATATTTT
D gene: TRBD2; clone size: .; V gene: TRBV19; J gene: TRBJ2-7; CDR3 protein: CASSPGTSGRVNEQYF; CDR3 DNA: TGTGCCAGTAGTCCCGGGACTAGCGGGAGAGTAAACGAGCAGTACTTC
D gene: .; clone size: many; V gene: TRBV6-1; J gene: TRBJ1-2; CDR3 protein: CASSELLTANGGTF; CDR3 DNA: TGTGCCAGCAGTGAACTTTTGACGGCGAACGGGGGCACCTTC
D gene: TRBD1; clone size: .; V gene: TRBV28; J gene: TRBJ1-5; CDR3 protein: CASSQLDRDYRQPQHF; CDR3 DNA: TGTGCCAGCAGTCAACTGGACAGGGATTATCGACAGCCCCAGCATTTT
D gene: TRBD2; clone size: few; V gene: TRBV19; J gene: TRBJ2-1; CDR3 protein: CASSLAGGAEQFF; CDR3 DNA: TGTGCCAGTAGTTTAGCGGGAGGGGCTGAGCAGTTCTTC
D gene: .; clone size: .; V gene: TRBV6-1; J gene: TRBJ1-1; CDR3 protein: CASSESRVSTEAFF; CDR3 DNA: TGTGCCAGCAGTGAAAGCAGGGTAAGCACTGAAGCTTTCTTT
D gene: TRBD1; clone size: once; V gene: TRBV6-1; J gene: TRBJ1-4; CDR3 protein: CATGTGPATNEKLFF; CDR3 DNA: TGTGCCACCGGGACAGGGCCCGCAACTAATGAAAAACTGTTTTTT
D gene: TRBD1; clone size: .; V gene: TRBV7-8; J gene: TRBJ2-7; CDR3 protein: CASTFNRGLEQYF; CDR3 DNA: TGTGCCAGCACCTTCAACAGGGGGCTCGAGCAGTACTTC
D gene: .; clone size: few; V gene: TRBV11-2; J gene: TRBJ2-1; CDR3 protein: CASSLGGQNYNEQFF; CDR3 DNA: TGTGCCAGCAGCTTAGGTGGACAGAACTACAATGAGCAGTTCTTC
D gene: .; clone size: .; V gene: TRBV5-1; J gene: TRBJ1-2; CDR3 protein: CASSVDAAGYTF; CDR3 DNA: TGCGCCAGCAGCGTCGACGCCGCAGGCTACACCTTC
D gene: TRBD1; clone size: many; V gene: TRBV2; J gene: TRBJ2-7; CDR3 protein: CASRAGTGMGEQYF; CDR3 DNA: TGTGCCAGCAGGGCCGGGACAGGAATGGGTGAGCAGTACTTC
D gene: .; clone size: .; V gene: TRBV5-1; J gene: TRBJ2-6; CDR3 protein: CASSVRVLGANVLTF; CDR3 DNA: TGCGCCAGCAGCGTCAGGGTTCTGGGGGCCAACGTCCTGACTTTC
D gene: TRBD2; clone size: .; V gene: TRBV5-4; J gene: TRBJ2-1; CDR3 protein: CASTPGGGKDEQFF; CDR3 DNA: TGTGCCAGCACCCCCGGGGGGGGGAAGGATGAGCAGTTCTTC
D gene: .; clone size: .; V gene: TRBV6-5; J gene: TRBJ2-7; CDR3 protein: CASSFHTGEQYF; CDR3 DNA: TGTGCCAGCAGTTTCCATACCGGCGAGCAGTACTTC
D gene: TRBD1; clone size: few; V gene: TRBV5-1; J gene: TRBJ2-1; CDR3 protein: CASRFGQGAGEQFF; CDR3 DNA: TGCGCCAGCAGATTCGGACAGGGGGCGGGTGAGCAGTTCTTC
D gene: .; clone size: .; V gene: TRBV6-1; J gene: TRBJ2-7; CDR3 protein: CASSEAHQLGEQYF; CDR3 DNA: TGTGCCAGCAGTGAAGCACACCAGTTGGGCGAGCAGTACTTC
D gene: TRBD1; clone size: .; V gene: TRBV27; J gene: TRBJ1-1; CDR3 protein: CASSLTIRGLRMNTEAFF; CDR3 DNA: TGTGCCAGCAGTTTAACGATCAGGGGGCTGAGAATGAACACTGAAGCTTTCTTT
D gene: TRBD2; clone size: .; V gene: TRBV4-1; J gene: TRBJ2-1; CDR3 protein: CASSLGTSPRYEQFF; CDR3 DNA: TGCGCCAGCAGCCTCGGGACTAGCCCTCGATATGAGCAGTTCTTC
D gene: TRBD1; clone size: .; V gene: TRBV28; J gene: TRBJ2-7; CDR3 protein: CASTITGTGYEQYF; CDR3 DNA: TGTGCCAGCACTATAACCGGGACAGGGTACGAGCAGTACTTC
D gene: TRBD2; clone size: .; V gene: TRBV5-1; J gene: TRBJ2-2; CDR3 protein: CASSSLAGGPGELFF; CDR3 DNA: TGCGCCAGCAGCTCACTAGCGGGAGGGCCCGGGGAGCTGTTTTTT
D gene: .; clone size: .; V gene: TRBV23-1; J gene: TRBJ1-5; CDR3 protein: CASSQSWRDHNQPQHF; CDR3 DNA: TGCGCCAGCAGTCAATCGTGGAGGGACCACAATCAGCCCCAGCATTTT
D gene: .; clone size: .; V gene: TRBV27; J gene: TRBJ2-2; CDR3 protein: CASSSLVAGELFF; CDR3 DNA: TGTGCCAGCAGTTCCCTGGTTGCCGGGGAGCTGTTTTTT
D gene: .; clone size: .; V gene: TRBV2; J gene: TRBJ1-5; CDR3 protein: CAGSQGKNQPQHF; CDR3 DNA: TGTGCCGGCAGTCAGGGAAAGAATCAGCCCCAGCATTTT
D gene: .; clone size: .; V gene: TRBV5-8; J gene: TRBJ2-4; CDR3 protein: CASSPEIKINLKAKNIQYF; CDR3 DNA: TGTGCCAGCAGCCCGGAGATTAAGATAAACCTGAAAGCCAAAAACATTCAGTACTTC
D gene: .; clone size: .; V gene: TRBV4-3; J gene: TRBJ1-5; CDR3 protein: CASSQDWDNQPQHF; CDR3 DNA: TGCGCCAGCAGCCAAGATTGGGACAATCAGCCCCAGCATTTT
D gene: .; clone size: .; V gene: TRBV14; J gene: TRBJ2-5; CDR3 protein: CASSQDWTGTQYF; CDR3 DNA: TGTGCCAGCAGCCAAGACTGGACGGGGACCCAGTACTTC
D gene: TRBD1; clone size: .; V gene: TRBV29-1; J gene: TRBJ2-5; CDR3 protein: CSVDRGLSETQYF; CDR3 DNA: TGCAGCGTTGACAGGGGGCTCTCGGAGACCCAGTACTTC
D gene: .; clone size: .; V gene: TRBV4-1; J gene: TRBJ2-3; CDR3 protein: CASSRAGTDTQYF; CDR3 DNA: TGCGCCAGCAGCCGAGCGGGCACAGATACGCAGTATTTT
D gene: .; clone size: .; V gene: TRBV5-1; J gene: TRBJ1-2; CDR3 protein: CASSWSSGQTDDVSGYTF; CDR3 DNA: TGCGCCAGCAGCTGGTCGTCCGGACAGACCGACGATGTTTCGGGCTACACCTTC
D gene: TRBD1; clone size: .; V gene: TRBV4-1; J gene: TRBJ2-1; CDR3 protein: CASSHLRRTGNEQFF; CDR3 DNA: TGCGCCAGCAGCCACCTAAGGAGGACAGGCAATGAGCAGTTCTTC
D gene: TRBD2; clone size: .; V gene: TRBV18; J gene: TRBJ2-2; CDR3 protein: CASSLTGTSSTVANTGELFF; CDR3 DNA: TGTGCCAGCTCACTGACCGGGACTAGCAGTACCGTCGCGAACACCGGGGAGCTGTTTTTT
D gene: .; clone size: .; V gene: TRBV6-4; J gene: TRBJ2-3; CDR3 protein: CASSESQSRTDTQYF; CDR3 DNA: TGTGCCAGCAGTGAATCTCAGTCCCGCACAGATACGCAGTATTTT
D gene: .; clone size: .; V gene: TRBV7-2; J gene: TRBJ1-1; CDR3 protein: CASSLTPRTEAFF; CDR3 DNA: TGTGCCAGCAGCTTAACCCCCCGAACTGAAGCTTTCTTT
D gene: TRBD1; clone size: .; V gene: TRBV7-9; J gene: TRBJ2-5; CDR3 protein: CASSLGQGNIGETQYF; CDR3 DNA: TGTGCCAGCAGCTTAGGACAGGGGAATATTGGGGAGACCCAGTACTTC
D gene: .; clone size: .; V gene: TRBV5-6; J gene: TRBJ2-1; CDR3 protein: CASSLGELRHSYNEQFF; CDR3 DNA: TGTGCCAGCAGCTTGGGTGAGTTACGTCACTCCTACAATGAGCAGTTCTTC
D gene: TRBD1; clone size: .; V gene: TRBV9; J gene: TRBJ2-5; CDR3 protein: CASSAGQVKETQYF; CDR3 DNA: TGTGCCAGCAGCGCCGGACAGGTAAAAGAGACCCAGTACTTC
D gene: .; clone size: many; V gene: TRBV7-9; J gene: TRBJ1-3; CDR3 protein: CASSQSSGNTIYF; CDR3 DNA: TGTGCCAGCAGCCAGAGCTCTGGAAACACCATATATTTT
D gene: .; clone size: .; V gene: TRBV28; J gene: TRBJ1-2; CDR3 protein: CASSFPERRGYTF; CDR3 DNA: TGTGCCAGCAGTTTCCCCGAGCGGCGTGGCTACACCTTC